A single sample is the source of the 8 T cell receptor beta chains below, sequenced in a study of response to subunit inactivated influenza vaccine (dated by TCRdb to 2017 to 2018). The library came from RT-PCR. The run used an Illumina HiSeq 2500. TCRdb reprocessing: public reads trimmed at Q25 with fastp, clones called with MiXCR, in-frame beta chains kept. All rows with the same CDR3 protein become a single entry with the most common DNA and genes. The sample records roughly 670,000 distinct CDR3 sequences, 14% of which are singletons. Approximately 7.6% of the sample rests with the top ten. The sample was PBMCs from blood, taken 14 to 15 days before vaccination. The receptors derive from a man aged 50 to 59 who received an inactivated influenza vaccine. Donor details come from another sample of the same person, matched by shared clones.

This clonotype was found a few times. V gene TRBV28 combines with J gene TRBJ2-1; D gene uncertain. Trimming stripped 8 bases from V and 1 base from J, with 9 bases between. CDR1 is MDHEN, CDR2 SYDVKM, per germline. This CDR3 has 13 amino acids. The CDR3 loop reads CASHRQSYNEQFF. CDR3 nucleotides: TGTGCCAGCCATAGGCAGTCCTACAATGAGCAGTTCTTC. Looking up the rest from reference TRBV28 and TRBJ2-1 gives the full variable domain: DVKVTQSSRYLVKRTGEKVFLECVQDMDHENMFWYRQDPGLGLRLIYFSYDVKMKEKGDIPEGYSVSREKKERFSLILESASTNQTSMYLCASHRQSYNEQFFGPGTRLTVL.

The chain joins TRBV11-2 to TRBJ2-7; 7 bases are a match to TRBD2. The CDR3 extends over 15 amino acids. Trimming at V came to 4 bases and at J to 1 base, leaving 7 bases not matched to a gene. CDR1 is SGHAT, CDR2 FQNNGV, per germline. DNA for the CDR3: TGTGCCAGCAGCTCGGAAAGGGACTATTCCTACGAGCAGTACTTC. This codes for CASSSERDYSYEQYF.

This clonotype appeared many times. The chain combines TRBV5-4 with TRBJ2-3; TRBD2 matches 9 bases. The J segment lost 4 bases and the V segment lost 4 bases, leaving 10 bases of the junction unmatched. Germline V lookup: CDR1 SGHNT, CDR2 YYREEE (reference sequence). CDR3 length equals 16 residues. The CDR3 loop is CASSRYSGGRADTQYF. For the CDR3, the DNA is TGTGCCAGCAGCCGTTATAGCGGGGGTAGGGCAGATACGCAGTATTTT. The full variable domain, its missing parts supplied by reference TRBV5-4 and TRBJ2-3, is ETGVTQSPTHLIKTRGQQVTLRCSSQSGHNTVSWYQQALGQGPQFIFQYYREEENGRGNFPPRFSGLQFPNYSSELNVNALELDDSALYLCASSRYSGGRADTQYFGPGTRLTVL.

This clonotype was seen more than once but under ten times. The rearrangement uses TRBV6-5 and TRBJ1-1, with D tentatively TRBD1 (5 bases). This CDR3 region has 15 residues. CDR1 is MNHEY, CDR2 SVGAGI, per germline. V was shortened by 5 bases and J by 5 bases, with 18 bases between the two germline ends. The CDR3 region has the DNA TGTGCCAGCAGTAACACCCGGTGGGGGAGAACTGAAGCTTTCTTT. Translating gives CASSNTRWGRTEAFF.

This clonotype was seen more than once but under ten times. The chain carries TRBV24-1 and TRBJ1-1; no firm D call. This CDR3 contains 13 residues. Germline CDR1 and CDR2: KGHDR and SFDVKD. The V and J ends lost 5 bases and 1 base respectively, with 7 bases between them. The CDR3 DNA is TGTGCCACCAGTGCAGGCGGGAACACTGAAGCTTTCTTT. It encodes CATSAGGNTEAFF.

A few counts support this clonotype. The J gene is TRBJ1-1, the V gene TRBV29-1; D not resolved. Germline-derived CDR1 and CDR2 are SQVTM and ANQGSEA. The V and J ends lost 0 bases and 11 bases respectively, with 13 bases between them. This CDR3 contains 12 residues. Here the CDR3 reads CSVEDLRRAAFF. The CDR3 DNA follows: TGCAGCGTTGAAGATCTTAGGAGGGCTGCTTTCTTT.

CDR3 amino acids: CSVGSKTQYF. DNA for the CDR3: TGCAGCGTTGGATCGAAGACCCAGTACTTC. This rearrangement joins TRBV29-1 to TRBJ2-5; D not resolved. The CDR3 is 10 amino acids. Deletions cut 4 bases from V and 6 bases from J, with 6 bases between. The germline CDR1 and CDR2 sequences are SQVTM and ANQGSEA.

This clonotype has at least ten counts. In DNA form, the CDR3 reads TGTGCCAGCAAAGATCGATTTGAAGCTTTCTTT. This sequence encodes CASKDRFEAFF. This chain uses TRBV6-2 or TRBV6-3 with TRBJ1-1; D call uncertain. V was shortened by 7 bases and J by 7 bases, with 10 bases between the two germline ends. The germline V gene encodes CDR1 MNHEY and CDR2 SVGEGT. This CDR3 is built from 11 residues.